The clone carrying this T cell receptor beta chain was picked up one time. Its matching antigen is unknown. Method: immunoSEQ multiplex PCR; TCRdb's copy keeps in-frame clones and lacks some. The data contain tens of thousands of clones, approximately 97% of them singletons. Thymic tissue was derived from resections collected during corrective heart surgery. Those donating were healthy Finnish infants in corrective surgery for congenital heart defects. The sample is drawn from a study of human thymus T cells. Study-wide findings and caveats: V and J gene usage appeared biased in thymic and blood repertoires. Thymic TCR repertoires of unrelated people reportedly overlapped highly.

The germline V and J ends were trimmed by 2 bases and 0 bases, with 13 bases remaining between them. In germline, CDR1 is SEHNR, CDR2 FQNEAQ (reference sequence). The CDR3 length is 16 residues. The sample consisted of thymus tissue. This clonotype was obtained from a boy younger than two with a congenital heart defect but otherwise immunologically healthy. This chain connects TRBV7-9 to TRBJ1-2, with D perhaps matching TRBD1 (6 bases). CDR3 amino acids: CASSLNRTETNYGYTF. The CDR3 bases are TGTGCCAGCAGCTTAAACAGGACAGAGACTAACTATGGCTACACCTTC.